These 28 T cell receptor beta chains were all obtained from the same sample, sequenced in a study of OX40 agonist ivuxolimab in advanced cancers. The protocol was immunoSEQ multiplex PCR, while the TCRdb copy is restricted to in-frame clones and leaves out a portion. This table has almost 70,000 clones, approximately 90% appearing once. The sequenced sample was CD4+ or CD8+ T cells sorted from blood, obtained in a trial of the OX40 agonist ivuxolimab. These receptor sequences come from an adult with an advanced solid tumor such as melanoma, head and neck, liver or kidney cancer.

The V gene is TRBV18, the J gene TRBJ2-1; D is perhaps TRBD1 (5 bases). Germline lookup yields CDR1 KGHSH and CDR2 LQKENI. CDR3 length: 16 residues. Between the trimmed V and J ends, which lost 2 bases and 2 bases, there was a span of 13 bases. The CDR3 coding sequence is TGTGCCAGCTCACCAAGGCAGGGTAGTCCCTACAATGAGCAGTTCTTC. Translating it yields CASSPRQGSPYNEQFF.

This clone was detected once. This chain joins TRBV2 and TRBJ2-5; 8 nucleotides line up with TRBD2. The J call is doubtful: the DNA matches TRBJ2-7 better. The CDR3 consists of 13 residues. The germline CDR1 and CDR2 sequences are SNHLY and FYNNEI. The CDR3 sequence: CASSGRATYEQYF. In nucleotides, the CDR3 is TGTGCCAGCAGCGGGAGGGCAACCTACGAGCAGTACTTC.

This sequence joins TRBV6-1 and TRBJ1-4; TRBD1 matches 11 bases. The CDR3 runs 14 residues. V dropped 6 bases and J dropped 8; count of bases not matched to a gene: 5. Germline V gene sequence: CDR1 MNHNS, CDR2 SASEGT. The DNA for the CDR3 is TGTGCCAGCAGGGACAGGGGGCTGGAGGAAAAACTGTTTTTT. This codes for CASRDRGLEEKLFF.

The genes are TRBV6-1 and TRBJ2-4; 8 nucleotides agree with TRBD2. The CDR3 contains 20 residues. Germline values: CDR1 MNHNS, CDR2 SASEGT. J gave up 0 bases and V 2 bases, and 15 bases lay outside the gene matches. The CDR3 region is CASSERGGEWTTLAKNIQYF. The CDR3, as DNA: TGTGCCAGCAGTGAACGGGGGGGGGAATGGACGACACTAGCCAAAAACATTCAGTACTTC.

V usage is TRBV2 and J usage is TRBJ1-2; no reliable D call. Trimming took 7 bases from V and 6 from J, leaving 12 bases between them. CDR1 is SNHLY and CDR2 is FYNNEI in the germline V gene. The CDR3 contains 12 residues. Written as DNA, the CDR3 is TGTGCCAGCATAGCCAACACTAATGGCTACACCTTC. It translates to CASIANTNGYTF.

The chain combines TRBV10-3 with TRBJ1-6, with 9 bases matching TRBD1. The CDR3 has 16 amino acids. CDR1 is ENHRY, CDR2 SYGVKD, per germline. The trim removed 0 bases at V and 7 bases at J, leaving 4 bases unmatched. CDR3: CAISESKGTGNSPLHF. CDR3 nucleotide sequence: TGTGCCATCAGTGAGTCGAAAGGGACAGGGAATTCACCCCTCCACTTT.

This rearrangement joins TRBV5-1 to TRBJ2-2; TRBD2 matches at 8 bases. Germline CDR1 is SGHRS and CDR2 is YFSETQ. V dropped 4 bases and J dropped 5; count of bases not matched to a gene: 10. This CDR3 has 16 amino acids. CDR3 sequence (DNA): TGCGCCAGCAGCGTAGGAGCGGGAGTGTTTACCGGGGAGCTGTTTTTT. It is translated as CASSVGAGVFTGELFF. The full variable domain, in which reference TRBV5-1 and TRBJ2-2 provide the parts outside the CDR3, is KAGVTQTPRYLIKTRGQQVTLSCSPISGHRSVSWYQQTPGQGLQFLFEYFSETQRNKGNFPGRFSGRQFSNSRSEMNVSTLELGDSALYLCASSVGAGVFTGELFFGEGSRLTVL.

V is TRBV7-9 and J is TRBJ2-7; D may be TRBD1 or TRBD2 (5 bases each). The CDR3 extends over 13 amino acids. Germline-derived CDR1 and CDR2 are SEHNR and FQNEAQ (reference sequence). Trimming shortened V by 5 bases and J by 6 bases, and 14 bases separated the two germline ends. This CDR3 is CASSPSGTGEQYF. The CDR3 DNA follows: TGTGCCAGCAGCCCTTCTGGGACGGGCGAGCAGTACTTC.

This clone was seen just once. V usage is TRBV7-7 and J usage is TRBJ2-5; the D is unclear. In germline, CDR1 is SSHAT, CDR2 FNYEAQ (reference sequence). This CDR3 is built from 15 residues. V was pared by 5 bases and J by 2 bases, with 15 bases between. The CDR3 DNA is TGTGCCAGCAGCCCGGCGAGACTTCGTCAAGAGACCCAGTACTTC. It encodes CASSPARLRQETQYF.

The chain combines TRBV15 with TRBJ1-2, with D perhaps TRBD1 (5 bases). CDR1 and CDR2 (germline): LNHNV, YYDKDF (reference sequence). With 0 bases removed from V and 6 bases from J, the gap between germline ends came to 11 bases. The CDR3 runs to 14 residues. The CDR3 DNA is TGTGCCACCAGCAGAGACAGGGTGTCTAATGGCTACACCTTC. As protein: CATSRDRVSNGYTF.

J is TRBJ1-2 and V is TRBV19, with 9 positions matching TRBD1. Germline V gives CDR1 LNHDA, CDR2 SQIVND (reference sequence). CDR3 length equals 15 residues. V was clipped by 3 bases and J by 7 bases; unmatched bases: 9. This chain's CDR3 is CASSMEGTGFTGYTF. CDR3 DNA: TGTGCCAGTAGTATGGAGGGGACAGGGTTTACTGGCTACACCTTC.

This chain uses TRBV10-1 with TRBJ2-7, with no clear D. The CDR3 covers 12 residues. Trimming took off 9 bases at V and 0 bases at J, with 9 bases between the two ends. CDR1 is WNHNN and CDR2 is SYGVQD in the germline V gene (reference sequence). The CDR3: CARTTLSYEQYF. The CDR3 nucleotides read TGCGCCAGGACGACACTCTCCTACGAGCAGTACTTC.

The chain uses TRBV10-3 and TRBJ2-1, with D perhaps assigned TRBD1 or TRBD2 (5 bases each). CDR3 length equals 12 residues. Per the germline V gene, CDR1 is ENHRY and CDR2 is SYGVKD. The ends were cut back, 5 bases at V and 9 bases at J, with 11 bases in the middle. CDR3: CAISLNGGEQFF. The CDR3 coding sequence is TGTGCCATCAGTTTGAATGGGGGTGAGCAGTTCTTC.

CDR3 in amino acids: CASSETISGSPSSYEQYF. CDR3 sequence (DNA): TGTGCCAGCAGTGAAACGATTAGCGGATCGCCAAGCTCCTACGAGCAGTACTTC. The chain combines TRBV6-1 with TRBJ2-7; a weak D match, TRBD2 (6 bases). Germline lookup yields CDR1 MNHNS and CDR2 SASEGT. CDR3 size: 18 residues. The germline V and J ends were trimmed by 2 bases and 0 bases, with 20 bases remaining between them.

DNA for the CDR3: TGTGCCATCAACTCCGGGACAGGGGGCAGTAACACTGAAGCTTTCTTT. Translation gives CAINSGTGGSNTEAFF. The chain couples TRBV10-3 to TRBJ1-1; TRBD1 agrees at 12 bases. Germline CDR1 ENHRY, CDR2 SYGVKD. The CDR3 spans 16 residues. With 7 bases clipped from V and 2 bases from J, the junction kept 8 bases outside the gene matches.

This chain uses TRBV7-9 with TRBJ1-2; TRBD1 is a possible D gene (6 bases). Per the germline V gene, CDR1 is SEHNR and CDR2 is FQNEAQ (reference sequence). V was clipped by 5 bases and J by 4 bases, with 8 bases between them. The CDR3 extends over 12 amino acids. This chain's CDR3 is CASSQDSYGYTF. CDR3 DNA: TGTGCCAGCAGCCAGGACAGCTATGGCTACACCTTC.

This sequence joins TRBV13 and TRBJ2-3, with D perhaps TRBD1 (6 bases). V was trimmed by 2 bases and J by 0 bases, leaving 9 bases between them. Germline CDR1 reads PRHDT; CDR2 reads FYEKMQ (reference sequence). This CDR3 comprises 15 residues. As DNA, the CDR3 is TGTGCCAGCAGCTTAAGGGACATTAGCACAGATACGCAGTATTTT. This encodes CASSLRDISTDTQYF.

This rearrangement joins TRBV19 to TRBJ1-6; no firm D call. Germline assignment: CDR1 LNHDA and CDR2 SQIVND (reference sequence). V was clipped by 6 bases and J by 10 bases, with 10 bases between them. There are 12 residues in the CDR3. CDR3 in amino acids: CASSYGWSPLHF. The DNA for the CDR3 is TGTGCCAGTAGCTACGGGTGGTCACCCCTCCACTTT.

This CDR3 reads CASSGRIGNSPLHF. The DNA of the CDR3 is TGTGCCAGCAGTGGCAGGATTGGAAATTCACCCCTCCACTTT. The chain employs TRBV6-1 and TRBJ1-6; D ambiguous. Germline V gene sequence: CDR1 MNHNS, CDR2 SASEGT. V gave up 4 bases and J gave up 7 bases, with 11 bases separating them. The CDR3 runs 14 residues.

The V and J genes are TRBV28 and TRBJ2-1; 11 bases are shared with TRBD2. Germline CDR1 is MDHEN and CDR2 is SYDVKM. The trim removed 3 bases at V and 9 bases at J, leaving 10 bases unmatched. The CDR3 totals 16 residues. CDR3 sequence reads: CASSLASGRKYTEQFF. CDR3 nucleotides: TGTGCCAGCAGTTTGGCTAGCGGGAGGAAGTATACTGAGCAGTTCTTC.

The V and J genes are TRBV6-6 and TRBJ1-1, with D possibly being TRBD1 (6 bases). The CDR3 runs to 13 residues. Germline CDR1 is MNHNY and CDR2 is SVGAGI (reference sequence). V was trimmed by 4 bases and J by 5 bases, leaving 11 bases between them. The CDR3 sequence is CASSSQQGTEAFF. The CDR3 nucleotides are TGTGCCAGCAGTTCCCAGCAGGGGACTGAAGCTTTCTTT.

The V call is TRBV7-8, the J call TRBJ2-1, with D possibly TRBD1 on 5 matching bases. This CDR3 is built from 16 residues. Trimming took 4 bases from V and 0 from J, leaving 13 bases between them. In germline, CDR1 is SGHVS, CDR2 FQNEAQ. CDR3 bases: TGTGCCAGCAGCTCCCTTCAGGGCAGCTCCTACAATGAGCAGTTCTTC. This gives the protein CASSSLQGSSYNEQFF.

The J gene is TRBJ1-1, the V gene TRBV6-6, with 8 bases identical to TRBD1. From germline, CDR1 is MNHNY and CDR2 SVGAGI (reference sequence). The CDR3 runs 15 residues. Trimming removed 5 bases from V and 4 bases from J; junction bases left unmatched: 9. The CDR3 sequence: CASSQPGQGITEAFF. CDR3 in DNA: TGTGCCAGCAGTCAACCCGGACAGGGTATCACTGAAGCTTTCTTT.

The chain has TRBV29-1 and TRBJ2-5, with D uncertain. This CDR3 is built from 11 residues. The germline V gene encodes CDR1 SQVTM and CDR2 ANQGSEA. The CDR3 DNA is TGCAGTAAAGGCGTCGACGGGACCCAGTACTTC. It specifies CSKGVDGTQYF. Full variable domain (outside the CDR3, taken from reference TRBV29-1 and TRBJ2-5): SAVISQKPSRDICQRGTSLTIQCQVDSQVTMMFWYRQQPGQSLTLIATANQGSEATYESGFVIDKFPISRPNLTFSTLTVSNMSPEDSSIYLCSKGVDGTQYFGPGTRLLVL.

The chain recombines TRBV4-2 with TRBJ2-1; the D call may be TRBD1 or TRBD2 (5 bases each). This CDR3 contains 16 residues. CDR1 is LGHNA and CDR2 is YNFKEQ in the germline V gene. Trimming shortened V by 5 bases and J by 3 bases, and 17 bases separated the two germline ends. For the CDR3, the DNA is TGTGCCAGCAGCTACCGGGGCCTAAGTAACTACAATGAGCAGTTCTTC. This sequence encodes CASSYRGLSNYNEQFF.

V is TRBV6-6 and J is TRBJ1-4; no clear D gene. Trimming shortened V by 6 bases and J by 0 bases, and 5 bases separated the two germline ends. CDR3 size: 13 residues. CDR1 and CDR2 (germline): MNHNY, SVGAGI (reference sequence). CDR3 bases: TGTGCCAGCAGCTCCTCAACTAATGAAAAACTGTTTTTT. Residues: CASSSSTNEKLFF.

V and J are TRBV19 and TRBJ1-5; possible D gene TRBD1, 6 bases. Germline V CDR1 and CDR2: LNHDA, SQIVND (reference sequence). V was trimmed by 5 bases and J by 7 bases, leaving 27 bases between them. CDR3 length equals 18 residues. For the CDR3, the DNA is TGTGCCAGTAGTCCCTATTTGGCTCAGGGGCCCGACCGGCAGCCCCAGCATTTT. Its translation: CASSPYLAQGPDRQPQHF.

The V gene is TRBV6-5, the J gene TRBJ1-4; D remains unclear. Germline V lookup: CDR1 MNHEY, CDR2 SVGAGI. There are 14 residues in the CDR3. V shed 0 bases and J shed 4 bases, with 6 bases lying between them. The CDR3 sequence is CASSYSNSNEKLFF. For the CDR3, the DNA is TGTGCCAGCAGTTACTCGAATAGTAATGAAAAACTGTTTTTT.